The 14 T cell receptor beta chains listed next were all sequenced from one sample in a study of shared clonotypes between healthy human individuals. Measured with immunoSEQ multiplex PCR; TCRdb has only the in-frame clones, and not every one. In the table there are about 510,000 clones, 79% of which are singletons. The specimen sequenced was PBMCs. The receptor source for this set is a woman aged 40-49 years in good health. Some clones in this sample may be carry-over from other donors' samples.

Turning to this clone: At one of its ends the junction is not consistent with the germline gene, which may arise from a read error. The chain is built from TRBV15 and TRBJ2-3; possibly TRBD2 for D (6 bases). Germline lookup yields CDR1 LNHNV and CDR2 YYDKDF (reference sequence). The CDR3 is 15 amino acids. CDR3 sequence (DNA): TGTGCCACCAGCAGGGGGGACTGGGGCACAGATACGCGGTATTTT. Translating gives CATSRGDWGTDTRYF.

This chain links TRBV5-1 with TRBJ2-7; TRBD2 aligns across 8 bases. Germline CDR1 is SGHRS and CDR2 is YFSETQ. After removal of 4 bases from V and 5 bases from J, the junction contained 14 bases not matched to a gene. The CDR3 runs to 16 residues. CDR3 loop: CASSPNQAGVLHEQYF. The CDR3 DNA reads TGCGCCAGCAGCCCGAACCAAGCGGGAGTTTTACACGAGCAGTACTTC.

The V gene is TRBV5-1, the J gene TRBJ1-1; 7 positions match TRBD1. The CDR3 extends over 13 amino acids. V lost 5 bases to trimming and J lost 5 bases; unmatched junction nucleotides: 6. Germline CDR1 and CDR2: SGHRS and YFSETQ. Written as DNA, the CDR3 is TGCGCCAGCAGTGCCCTGACAGGGACTGAAGCTTTCTTT. Residues: CASSALTGTEAFF.

The chain joins TRBV7-3 to TRBJ2-2, with a possible D match to TRBD1 (6 bases). Trimming stripped 4 bases from V and 4 bases from J, with 10 bases between. CDR1 and CDR2 from the germline V gene are SGHTA and FQGTGA. The CDR3 length is 14 residues. The CDR3 loop is CASSSLGATGELFF. The CDR3 DNA reads TGTGCCAGCAGCTCCCTGGGGGCCACCGGGGAGCTGTTTTTT.

The chain is built from TRBV7-9 and TRBJ1-1; D possibly corresponds to TRBD1 (6 bases). The germline V gene has CDR1 SEHNR and CDR2 FQNEAQ (reference sequence). CDR3 length equals 14 residues. V was shortened by 5 bases and J by 8 bases, with 18 bases between the two germline ends. The CDR3 nucleotides are TGTGCCAGCAGCCCAGGAGGCGAGGGGACAGAAGCTTTCTTT. The encoded protein is CASSPGGEGTEAFF. The entire variable domain, with the rest obtained from reference TRBV7-9 and TRBJ1-1, is as follows: DTGVSQNPRHKITKRGQNVTFRCDPISEHNRLYWYRQTLGQGPEFLTYFQNEAQLEKSRLLSDRFSAERPKGSFSTLEIQRTEQGDSAMYLCASSPGGEGTEAFFGQGTRLTVV.

The rearrangement links TRBV13 to TRBJ2-7, with 7 bases aligning to TRBD2. Germline V CDR1 and CDR2: PRHDT, FYEKMQ (reference sequence). This CDR3 contains 16 residues. Trimming removed 3 bases from V and 2 bases from J; junction bases left unmatched: 10. The chain's CDR3 is CASSFSAWGRAYEQYF. The CDR3 coding sequence is TGTGCCAGCAGCTTCTCAGCGTGGGGGAGGGCCTACGAGCAGTACTTC.

This clone turned up a few times. V and J are TRBV2 and TRBJ1-2, with no clear D. Trimming left V 6 bases short and J 2 bases short, with 4 bases between. Per the germline V gene, CDR1 is SNHLY and CDR2 is FYNNEI. The CDR3 runs 11 residues. The CDR3 here is CASRQNYGYTF. The CDR3 DNA is TGTGCCAGCAGGCAGAACTATGGCTACACCTTC.

This clone was seen more than once but under ten times. J is TRBJ1-2 and V is TRBV5-1, with D tentatively TRBD1 (5 bases). Germline V gene data show CDR1 as SGHRS and CDR2 as YFSETQ. The germline V and J ends were trimmed by 1 base and 8 bases, with 12 bases remaining between them. This CDR3 is built from 13 residues. The CDR3 here is CASSLMGEGGYTF. DNA of the CDR3: TGCGCCAGCAGCTTGATGGGGGAGGGCGGCTACACCTTC.

This clone appeared a single time. The V call is TRBV14, the J call TRBJ2-7; 13 nucleotides line up with TRBD2. Germline V gene data show CDR1 as SGHDN and CDR2 as FVKESK. The CDR3 consists of 14 residues. V shed 6 bases and J 4 bases; nucleotides not matched to a gene: 3. CDR3 nucleotide sequence: TGTGCCAGCAGACGGACTAGCGGGAGTTACGAGCAGTACTTC. Residues: CASRRTSGSYEQYF.

The V gene is TRBV6-5, the J gene TRBJ1-3; D unresolved. Per germline, CDR1 MNHEY and CDR2 SVGAGI. V was clipped by 0 bases and J by 0 bases, with 3 bases between them. This CDR3 is 14 amino acids long. CDR3 sequence reads: CASSYSSSGNTIYF. The CDR3 nucleotides read TGTGCCAGCAGTTACTCCAGCTCTGGAAACACCATATATTTT.

The rearrangement joins TRBV5-4 to TRBJ1-2; a weak D match, TRBD1 (5 bases). Germline lookup yields CDR1 SGHNT and CDR2 YYREEE (reference sequence). This CDR3 spans 15 amino acids. The V end was cut by 4 bases, the J end by 0 bases, with 13 bases between. CDR3 sequence reads: CASSLGTPPNYGYTF. Here the CDR3 DNA reads TGTGCCAGCAGCCTGGGGACGCCCCCTAACTATGGCTACACCTTC.

V usage is TRBV28 and J usage is TRBJ1-1; maybe TRBD1 (5 bases). CDR1 is MDHEN, CDR2 SYDVKM, per germline. CDR3 size: 15 residues. The V gene lost 4 bases and the J gene lost 3 bases, with 15 bases spanning the gap. The CDR3 spells CASSSPRGADTEAFF. CDR3 bases: TGTGCCAGCAGTTCGCCGAGGGGAGCGGACACTGAAGCTTTCTTT. Full variable domain (remainder filled in from reference TRBV28 and TRBJ1-1): DVKVTQSSRYLVKRTGEKVFLECVQDMDHENMFWYRQDPGLGLRLIYFSYDVKMKEKGDIPEGYSVSREKKERFSLILESASTNQTSMYLCASSSPRGADTEAFFGQGTRLTVV.

This clone was seen at least ten times. The chain is built from TRBV7-2 and TRBJ1-2, with D perhaps TRBD1 (5 bases). Germline V lookup: CDR1 SGHTA, CDR2 FQGNSA. This CDR3 spans 16 amino acids. V was pared by 0 bases and J by 0 bases, with 11 bases between. The CDR3 here is CASSLAGGVANYGYTF. As DNA, the CDR3 is TGTGCCAGCAGCTTAGCGGGGGGGGTAGCTAACTATGGCTACACCTTC.

This chain links TRBV28 with TRBJ2-5; 8 nucleotides match TRBD2. The end of the DNA aligns better with TRBJ2-7, so the J call may be wrong. There are 13 residues in the CDR3. Germline CDR1 MDHEN, CDR2 SYDVKM. CDR3 sequence: CASKGGGTYEQYF. As DNA, the CDR3 is TGTGCCAGCAAAGGCGGGGGGACATACGAGCAGTACTTC.